This TCR beta chain was sequenced for a study of early T cells in non-severe SARS-CoV-2 infection. Overall study findings and caveats: Database matching using VDJdb favored anti-spike CD8 responses, with private and CD4 specificities left missing.

The CDR3 covers 16 residues. V lost 5 bases, J lost 1 base, and 15 bases lay in between. Germline assignment: CDR1 SGHVS and CDR2 FQNEAQ. Tagging with unique molecular identifiers was applied to individual cDNA molecules. From the 5' RACE reads, TCRdb called clonotypes with MiXCR, one entry per CDR3 protein. The sample consists of some 29,000 distinct CDR3 sequences, less than 7.5% of them appearing once. This clonotype was counted at least ten times. Its antigen is still unknown. Sample: whole blood. The J gene is TRBJ2-1, the V gene TRBV7-8; D assignment may be TRBD1 or TRBD2 (5 bases each). The origin of this receptor is an adult who was a healthcare worker with PCR-confirmed SARS-CoV-2 infection or an uninfected control (not recorded which). The CDR3, as DNA: TGTGCCAGCAGCCTTCTTTCTTGGGGGTCCTACAATGAGCAGTTCTTC. Translated: CASSLLSWGSYNEQFF.